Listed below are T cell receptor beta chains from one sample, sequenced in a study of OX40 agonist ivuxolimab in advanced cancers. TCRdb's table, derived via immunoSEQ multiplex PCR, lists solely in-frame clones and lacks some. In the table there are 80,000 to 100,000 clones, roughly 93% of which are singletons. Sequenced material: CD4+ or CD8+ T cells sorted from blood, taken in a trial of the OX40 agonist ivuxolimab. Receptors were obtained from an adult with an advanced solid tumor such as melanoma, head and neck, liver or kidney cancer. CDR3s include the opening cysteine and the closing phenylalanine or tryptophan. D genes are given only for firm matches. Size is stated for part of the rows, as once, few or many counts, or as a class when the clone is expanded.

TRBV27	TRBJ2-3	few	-	CASSLSPDPDHTQYF	TGTGCCAGCAGTCTCTCGCCCGACCCGGATCATACGCAGTATTTT
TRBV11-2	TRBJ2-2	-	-	CASSLVGANTGELFF	TGTGCCAGCAGCTTAGTTGGGGCCAACACCGGGGAGCTGTTTTTT
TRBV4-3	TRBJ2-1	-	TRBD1	CASSQGLEQGKEVIF	TGCGCCAGCAGCCAAGGCCTCGAACAGGGGAAAGAAGTTATCTTC
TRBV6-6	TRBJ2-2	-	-	CASSYSVADTGELFF	TGTGCCAGCAGTTACTCCGTGGCCGACACCGGGGAGCTGTTTTTT
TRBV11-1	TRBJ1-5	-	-	CASSFQGFGQPQHF	TGTGCCAGCAGCTTTCAGGGGTTTGGTCAGCCCCAGCATTTT
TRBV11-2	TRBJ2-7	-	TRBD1	CASSTLTGASYEQYF	TGTGCCAGCAGCACTCTGACAGGGGCCTCCTACGAGCAGTACTTC
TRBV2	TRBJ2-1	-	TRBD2	CASSESGRSYNEQFF	TGTGCCAGCAGTGAAAGCGGGAGGTCCTACAATGAGCAGTTCTTC
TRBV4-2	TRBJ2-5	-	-	CASSQTGGETQYF	TGTGCCAGCAGCCAAACCGGAGGGGAGACCCAGTACTTC
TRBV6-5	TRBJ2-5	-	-	CASSYSNQETQYF	TGTGCCAGCAGTTACTCGAACCAAGAGACCCAGTACTTC
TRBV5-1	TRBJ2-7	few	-	CASSLDREVYEQYF	TGCGCCAGCAGCTTGGACAGGGAGGTATACGAGCAGTACTTC
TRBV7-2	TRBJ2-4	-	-	CASSPPGAAKNIQYF	TGTGCCAGCAGCCCCCCGGGGGCAGCCAAAAACATTCAGTACTTC
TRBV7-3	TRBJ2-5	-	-	CASSRDRTQETQYF	TGTGCCAGCAGTCGTGACAGGACTCAAGAGACCCAGTACTTC
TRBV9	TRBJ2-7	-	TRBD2	CASSVTTSGRAGEQYF	TGTGCCAGCAGCGTCACCACTAGCGGGAGGGCCGGCGAGCAGTACTTC
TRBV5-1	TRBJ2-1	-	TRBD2	CASRQREGLGNEQFF	TGCGCCAGCAGGCAGCGGGAGGGCTTGGGCAATGAGCAGTTCTTC
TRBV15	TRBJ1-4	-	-	CATSRSPKGGREKLFF	TGTGCCACCAGCAGATCCCCGAAGGGGGGAAGGGAAAAACTGTTTTTT
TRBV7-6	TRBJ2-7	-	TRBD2	CASSSSAGGLYEQYF	TGTGCCAGCAGTTCCTCTGCGGGAGGCCTCTACGAGCAGTACTTC
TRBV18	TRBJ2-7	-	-	CASSPSTAFSYEQYF	TGTGCCAGCTCACCATCGACAGCCTTCTCCTACGAGCAGTACTTC
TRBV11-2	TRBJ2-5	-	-	CASRGALETQYF	TGTGCCAGCAGGGGGGCTTTGGAGACCCAGTACTTC
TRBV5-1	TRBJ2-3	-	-	CASSSGAHTDTQYF	TGCGCCAGCAGCTCAGGGGCCCACACAGATACGCAGTATTTT
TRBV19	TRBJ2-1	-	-	CASSIVGPLNNEQFF	TGTGCCAGTAGTATAGTCGGACCCCTTAACAATGAGCAGTTCTTC
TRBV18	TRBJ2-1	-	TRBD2	CASSPQIGGSSGNEQFF	TGTGCCAGCTCACCACAAATCGGCGGGAGCTCTGGCAATGAGCAGTTCTTC
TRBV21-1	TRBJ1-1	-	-	CASSTRQIMNTEAFF	TGTGCCAGCAGCACTAGACAGATCATGAACACTGAAGCTTTCTTT
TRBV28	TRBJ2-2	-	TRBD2	CARGAPAGRTGELFF	TGTGCCAGGGGTGCTCCAGCGGGGAGGACCGGGGAGCTGTTTTTT
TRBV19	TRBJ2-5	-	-	CASSIGKETQYF	TGTGCCAGTAGTATAGGAAAGGAGACCCAGTACTTC
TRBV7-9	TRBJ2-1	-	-	CASSLTQGHYNEQFF	TGTGCCAGCAGCTTAACGCAGGGGCACTACAATGAGCAGTTCTTC
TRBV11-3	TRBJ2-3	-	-	CASSLDLADTQYF	TGTGCCAGCAGCTTAGATTTGGCAGATACGCAGTATTTT
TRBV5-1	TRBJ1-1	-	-	CASSYDLSVNTEAFF	TGCGCCAGCAGCTACGACCTGTCGGTGAACACTGAAGCTTTCTTT
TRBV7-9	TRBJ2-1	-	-	CASKSGREQFF	TGTGCCAGCAAAAGCGGTCGCGAGCAGTTCTTC
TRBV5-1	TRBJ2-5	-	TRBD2	CASSRASGSSETQYF	TGCGCCAGCAGTAGGGCTAGCGGGTCGTCAGAGACCCAGTACTTC
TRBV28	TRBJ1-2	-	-	CASSGGGSPHYGYTF	TGTGCCAGTAGTGGGGGTGGGTCACCACACTATGGCTACACCTTC
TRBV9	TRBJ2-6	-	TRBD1	CASSVRGTGSAGANVLTF	TGTGCCAGCAGCGTAAGGGGGACAGGGTCGGCTGGGGCCAACGTCCTGACTTTC
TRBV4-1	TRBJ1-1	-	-	CASSQDWPGNTEAFF	TGCGCCAGCAGCCAAGATTGGCCAGGGAACACTGAAGCTTTCTTT
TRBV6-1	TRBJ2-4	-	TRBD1	CASSETDRGRKNIQYF	TGTGCCAGCAGTGAGACTGACAGGGGGCGCAAAAACATTCAGTACTTC
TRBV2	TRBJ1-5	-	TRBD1	CASKTDRAGNQPQHF	TGTGCCAGCAAAACGGACAGGGCTGGCAATCAGCCCCAGCATTTT
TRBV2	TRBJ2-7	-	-	CASSVQLGAWGEQYF	TGTGCCAGCAGTGTCCAGCTTGGGGCGTGGGGCGAGCAGTACTTC
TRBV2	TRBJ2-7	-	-	CASKKEYEQYF	TGTGCCAGCAAGAAGGAGTACGAGCAGTACTTC
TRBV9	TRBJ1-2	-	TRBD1	CASSRGTGDSLGGYTF	TGTGCCAGCAGCCGAGGGACAGGGGACTCCCTCGGAGGCTACACCTTC
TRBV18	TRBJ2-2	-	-	CASSPLVSFGRTGELFF	TGTGCCAGCTCACCACTGGTCAGCTTCGGAAGGACCGGGGAGCTGTTTTTT
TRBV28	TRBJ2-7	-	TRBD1	CASRPLRDRGHEQYF	TGTGCCAGCAGACCTCTCCGGGACAGGGGGCACGAGCAGTACTTC
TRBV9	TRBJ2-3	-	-	CASSERGRTSTDTQYF	TGTGCCAGCAGCGAACGGGGCAGAACTAGCACAGATACGCAGTATTTT
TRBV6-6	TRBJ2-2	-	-	CASSYHSGGTGELFF	TGTGCCAGCAGTTACCACTCCGGAGGCACCGGGGAGCTGTTTTTT
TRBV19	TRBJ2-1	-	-	CASSISGVPYNEQFF	TGTGCCAGTAGTATTTCGGGGGTCCCCTACAATGAGCAGTTCTTC
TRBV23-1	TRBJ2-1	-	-	CASSQSKDNEQFF	TGCGCCAGCAGTCAATCAAAAGACAATGAGCAGTTCTTC
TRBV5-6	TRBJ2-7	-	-	CASSLGGGSYEQYF	TGTGCCAGCAGCTTGGGCGGCGGTTCCTACGAGCAGTACTTC
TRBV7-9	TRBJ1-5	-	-	CASSPRDVTYSNQPQHF	TGTGCCAGCAGCCCCCGGGACGTCACGTATAGCAATCAGCCCCAGCATTTT
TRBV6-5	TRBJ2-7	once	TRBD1	CASSKDRSSYEQYF	TGTGCCAGCAGTAAGGACAGGAGCTCCTACGAGCAGTACTTC
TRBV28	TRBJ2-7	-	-	CASTVGPYEQYF	TGTGCCAGCACCGTGGGCCCCTACGAGCAGTACTTC
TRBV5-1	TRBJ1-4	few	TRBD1	CASSVSGTGVEKLFF	TGCGCCAGCAGCGTCTCCGGGACAGGGGTTGAAAAACTGTTTTTT